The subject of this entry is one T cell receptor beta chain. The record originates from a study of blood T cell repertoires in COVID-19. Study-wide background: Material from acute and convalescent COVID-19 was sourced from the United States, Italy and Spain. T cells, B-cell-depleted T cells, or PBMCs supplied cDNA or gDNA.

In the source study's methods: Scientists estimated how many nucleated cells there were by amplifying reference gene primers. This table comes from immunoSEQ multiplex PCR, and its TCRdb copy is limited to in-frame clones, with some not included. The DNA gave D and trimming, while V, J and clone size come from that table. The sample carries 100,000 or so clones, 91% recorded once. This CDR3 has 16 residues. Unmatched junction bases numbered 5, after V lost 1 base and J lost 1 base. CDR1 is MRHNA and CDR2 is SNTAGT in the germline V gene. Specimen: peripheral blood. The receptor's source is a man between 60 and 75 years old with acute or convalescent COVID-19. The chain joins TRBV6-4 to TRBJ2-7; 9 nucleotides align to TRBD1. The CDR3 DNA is TGTGCCAGCAGTGACTTAACCGGGACAGGGTCCTACGAGCAGTACTTC. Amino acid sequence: CASSDLTGTGSYEQYF.